The T cell receptor (beta chain) under discussion was sequenced for a study of shared clonotypes between healthy human individuals. Overall study context: Per donor, three plates held CD4 naive cells, three held CD4 memory, two held CD8 naive and one held CD8 memory.

In the original processing: As immunoSEQ supplied junction-only sequences (without quality scores), filtering differed. Sequencing was performed with immunoSEQ multiplex PCR; in TCRdb, only in-frame clones are kept and a portion is missing. V and J calls plus clone size are reproduced from that table; the DNA served to infer D and trimming. The repertoire holds some 2,400,000 clones, with approximately 96% as singletons. This CDR3 has 15 residues. Germline CDR1 reads SEHNR; CDR2 reads FQNEAQ (reference sequence). Trimming removed 6 bases from V and 1 base from J, with 12 bases in between. The genes are TRBV7-9 and TRBJ2-2, with D unresolved. This clonotype was obtained from a man aged 18-30 years in good health. Specimen: naive CD4+ T cells sorted from blood. Subset given: CD45RA+ positively selected. The CDR3 DNA is TGTGCCAGCAGTGGATACGCATTGAACACCGGGGAGCTGTTTTTT. This codes for CASSGYALNTGELFF.